This TCR beta chain was identified in a study of blood T cell repertoires in COVID-19 (TCRdb year 2020). A note on the overall study: Collaborator samples came from the United States, Italy and Spain and covered acute and convalescent phases of COVID-19. Where HLA class I and class II types were available, the types were taken from metadata supplied by the sample provider, not from assay-based typing. A de-identified subject ID, COVID-19 status, age in years and sex were almost always included in the sample metadata. A freely available public database, intended as a resource for researchers studying the immune response to SARS-CoV-2, is where the repertoires were released. The samples were drawn from the first 160 participants of the ongoing ImmuneRACE study and from 1,254 subjects provided by 6 global collaborators. Subjects who had been exposed to COVID-19, were actively infected with it, or had recovered from it provided the deeply sampled blood TCRbeta repertoires that made up the dataset. The material from the prospective study consisted of cDNA or gDNA derived from T cells, B-cell-depleted T cells, or PBMCs.

The collaborating institutions used their own protocols to collect whole blood in K2EDTA tubes. For TCRbeta analysis, collaborator samples were shipped as frozen whole blood, as isolated PBMCs, or as DNA extracted from either sample type. TCRbeta CDR3 regions were amplified from genomic DNA by means of the immunoSEQ Assay, a bias-controlled multiplex PCR. In the source study's methods: The number of nucleated cells in each sample was estimated from the amplification of reference gene primers within the assay. To quantify the absolute abundance of each unique TCRbeta CDR3 rearrangement, sequence reads were collapsed and filtered. For each sample, productive Simpson clonality was calculated as the square root of Simpson's diversity index over productive rearrangements. TCRdb re-hosts the immuneACCESS table, in-frame sequences only. Its copies lack some clones; in the studies checked, an unresolved V gene accounts for under half of them, and the cause for the rest is not known. V and J calls and clone size follow that table, whereas D and trimming were derived from the DNA. The sample has about 210,000 clones on record, roughly 80% of them singletons. The top ten constitute 6% to 8.5% of the sample.

The CDR3 covers 14 residues, taking in both the cysteine and the phenylalanine. Of the read, only the CDR3 DNA is kept; its 42 bases are in frame from base 1. The V end loses 5 bases and the J end loses 1 base, and a stretch of 11 bases separates them. The germline V gene gives CDR1 as SGHTA and CDR2 as FQGNSA. Results the study describes overall, beyond this receptor: The amount of clinical and demographic metadata varied by source and participant and was provided uncurated.

Note on this clone: This clone's antigen is unknown. Nothing much larger sits one base from this clone, and base qualities are not available.

The origin of this receptor is a man in his sixties with acute or convalescent COVID-19. Sequencing used peripheral blood. The rearranged segments are TRBV7-2 and TRBJ1-1, and possibly TRBD1, on 5 matching bases. The CDR3 in this case is CASSRDRGNTEAFF. At the DNA level, the sequence is TGTGCCAGCAGCCGCGACAGAGGGAACACTGAAGCTTTCTTT.